This T cell receptor beta chain was found in a study of patients and donors after allogeneic stem cell transplantation. A few counts support this clonotype. MiXCR, applied by TCRdb to the RT-PCR reads, yields one record per CDR3 protein. The table includes under 200,000 distinct CDR3 sequences, about 29% detected once. CDR3 size: 18 residues. V dropped 0 bases and J dropped 7 bases, with 25 bases sitting between them. Germline values: CDR1 LGHNA, CDR2 YNFKEQ. The source material was blood, either unsorted or a sorted T cell fraction (not recorded which). The V call is TRBV4-2, the J call TRBJ2-7; D is ambiguous. The TCR was taken from a human donor who was either an allogeneic HSCT recipient or a stem cell or donor lymphocyte infusion donor (not recorded which). It is not recorded whose cells these are; they may come from a transplant donor. Here the CDR3 reads CASSQDRVRAWTLNEQYF. CDR3 DNA: TGTGCCAGCAGCCAAGATCGGGTAAGGGCATGGACCCTAAATGAGCAGTACTTC.